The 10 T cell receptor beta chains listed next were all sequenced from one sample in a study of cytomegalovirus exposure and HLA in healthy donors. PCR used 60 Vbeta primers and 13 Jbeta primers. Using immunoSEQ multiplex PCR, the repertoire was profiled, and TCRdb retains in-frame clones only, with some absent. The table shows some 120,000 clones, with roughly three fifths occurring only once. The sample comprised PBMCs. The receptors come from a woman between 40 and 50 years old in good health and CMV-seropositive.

The CDR3: CASSLSGGLAGGGWYF. The CDR3 DNA sequence: TGTGCCAGCAGCTTAAGTGGGGGGCTAGCGGGAGGCGGGTGGTACTTC. This chain links TRBV7-2 with TRBJ2-7, with 11 bases identical to TRBD2. Germline CDR1 reads SGHTA; CDR2 reads FQGNSA. Trimming removed 2 bases from V and 12 bases from J; junction bases left unmatched: 15. The CDR3 covers 16 residues.

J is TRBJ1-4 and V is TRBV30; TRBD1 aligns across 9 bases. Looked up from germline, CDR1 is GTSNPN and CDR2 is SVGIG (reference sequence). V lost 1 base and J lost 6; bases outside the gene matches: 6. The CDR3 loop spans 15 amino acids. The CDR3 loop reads CAWSDQGQGYEKLFF. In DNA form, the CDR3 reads TGTGCCTGGAGTGACCAGGGACAGGGTTATGAAAAACTGTTTTTT. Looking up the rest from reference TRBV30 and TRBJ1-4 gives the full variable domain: SQTIHQWPATLVQPVGSPLSLECTVEGTSNPNLYWYRQAAGRGLQLLFYSVGIGQISSEVPQNLSASRPQDRQFILSSKKLLLSDSGFYLCAWSDQGQGYEKLFFGSGTQLSVL.

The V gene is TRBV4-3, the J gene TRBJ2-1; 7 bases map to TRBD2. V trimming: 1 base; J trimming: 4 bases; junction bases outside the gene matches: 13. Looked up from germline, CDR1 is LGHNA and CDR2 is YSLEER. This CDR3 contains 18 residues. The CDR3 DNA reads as TGCGCCAGCAGCCAAGCTTCCCTACGCCTAGCGGCATACAATGAGCAGTTCTTC. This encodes CASSQASLRLAAYNEQFF.

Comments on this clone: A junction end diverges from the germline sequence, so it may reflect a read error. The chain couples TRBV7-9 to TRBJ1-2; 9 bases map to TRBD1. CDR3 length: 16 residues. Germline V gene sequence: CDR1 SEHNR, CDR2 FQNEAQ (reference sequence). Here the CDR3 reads CSSRPIVGQGNYGYTF. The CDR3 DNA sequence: TGTTCCAGCAGACCCATTGTGGGACAGGGCAACTATGGCTACACCTTC.

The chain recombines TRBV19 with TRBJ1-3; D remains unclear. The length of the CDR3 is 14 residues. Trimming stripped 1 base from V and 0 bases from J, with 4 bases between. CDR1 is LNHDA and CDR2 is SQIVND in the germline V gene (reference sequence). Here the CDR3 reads CASSIVYSGNTIYF. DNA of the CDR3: TGTGCCAGTAGTATAGTCTACTCTGGAAACACCATATATTTT. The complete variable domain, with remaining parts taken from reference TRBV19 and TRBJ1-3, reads DGGITQSPKYLFRKEGQNVTLSCEQNLNHDAMYWYRQDPGQGLRLIYYSQIVNDFQKGDIAEGYSVSREKKESFPLTVTSAQKNPTAFYLCASSIVYSGNTIYFGEGSWLTVV.

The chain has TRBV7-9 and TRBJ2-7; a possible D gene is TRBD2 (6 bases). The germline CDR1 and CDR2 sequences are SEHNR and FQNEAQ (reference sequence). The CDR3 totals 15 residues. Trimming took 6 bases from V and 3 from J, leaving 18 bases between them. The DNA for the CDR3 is TGTGCCAGCAGTGTCGTTAGCGGATCCTACTACGAGCAGTACTTC. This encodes CASSVVSGSYYEQYF.

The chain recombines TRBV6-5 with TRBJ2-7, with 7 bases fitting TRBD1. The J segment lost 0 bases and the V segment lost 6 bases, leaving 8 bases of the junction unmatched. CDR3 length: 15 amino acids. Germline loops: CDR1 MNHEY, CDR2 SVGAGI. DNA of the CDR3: TGTGCCAGCAGCCCGACCGGGACAGCCTCCTACGAGCAGTACTTC. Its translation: CASSPTGTASYEQYF.

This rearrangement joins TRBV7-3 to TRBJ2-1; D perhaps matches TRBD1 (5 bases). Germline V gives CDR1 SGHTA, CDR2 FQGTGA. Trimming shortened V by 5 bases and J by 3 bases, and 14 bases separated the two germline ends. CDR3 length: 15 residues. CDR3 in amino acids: CASSRLLGLYNEQFF. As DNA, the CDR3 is TGTGCCAGCAGCCGTCTTTTGGGGCTCTACAATGAGCAGTTCTTC.

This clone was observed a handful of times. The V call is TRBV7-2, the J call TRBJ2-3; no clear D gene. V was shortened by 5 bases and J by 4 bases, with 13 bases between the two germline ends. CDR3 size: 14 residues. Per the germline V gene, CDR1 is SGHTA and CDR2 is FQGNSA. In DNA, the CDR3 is TGTGCCAGCAGCCATAGCATCGGAGCAGATACGCAGTATTTT. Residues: CASSHSIGADTQYF.

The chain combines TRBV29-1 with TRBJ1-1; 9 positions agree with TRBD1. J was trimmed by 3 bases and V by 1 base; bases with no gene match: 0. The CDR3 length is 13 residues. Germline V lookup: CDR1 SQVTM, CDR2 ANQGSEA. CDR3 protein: CSVEGTGDTEAFF. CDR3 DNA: TGCAGCGTTGAAGGGACAGGGGACACTGAAGCTTTCTTT.